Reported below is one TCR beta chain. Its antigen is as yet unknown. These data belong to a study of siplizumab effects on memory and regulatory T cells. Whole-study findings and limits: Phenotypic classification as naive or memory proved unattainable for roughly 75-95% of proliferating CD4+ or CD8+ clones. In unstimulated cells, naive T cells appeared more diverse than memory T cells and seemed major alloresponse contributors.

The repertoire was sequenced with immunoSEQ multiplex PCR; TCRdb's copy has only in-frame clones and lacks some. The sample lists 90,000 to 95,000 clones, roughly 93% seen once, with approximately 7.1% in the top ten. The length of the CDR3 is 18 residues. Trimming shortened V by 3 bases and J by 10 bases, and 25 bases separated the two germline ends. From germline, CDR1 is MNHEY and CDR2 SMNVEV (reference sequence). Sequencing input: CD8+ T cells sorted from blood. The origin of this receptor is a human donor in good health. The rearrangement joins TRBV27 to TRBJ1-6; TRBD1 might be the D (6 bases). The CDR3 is CASSFVRGLSDFGSPLHF. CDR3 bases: TGTGCCAGCAGTTTTGTCAGGGGATTGTCGGATTTCGGCTCACCCCTCCACTTT.